These T cell receptor beta chains were read from a single sample in a study of T-cell reconstitution after alpha-beta-depleted transplantation in children. MiXCR, run by TCRdb on the PCR reads, gives a single entry per CDR3 protein. This sample has about 600,000 distinct CDR3 sequences, with about an eighth found just once. The specimen was PBMCs, mostly from graft donor cells, collected 360 days after TCRalphabeta/CD19-depleted stem cell transplant. All receptors come from a male patient between 10 and 17 years old who had a stem cell transplant for acute myeloid leukemia, so the T cells may come from the graft donor. CDR3s include the opening cysteine and the closing phenylalanine or tryptophan. Each record gives: clone size, V gene, D gene, J gene, CDR3 DNA, CDR3 protein. A D gene is named only where the DNA matches it firmly. For some rows the clone size is stated as once, few or many, or as a class when expanded; others skip it.

clone_size: .
v_call: TRBV20-1
d_call: .
j_call: TRBJ2-1
cdr3_nt: TGCAGGGGCCGTCCCAGGGCCTTATCTCAGTATGAGCAGTTCTTC
cdr3_aa: CRGRPRALSQYEQFF

clone_size: .
v_call: TRBV7-2
d_call: .
j_call: TRBJ2-7
cdr3_nt: TGTGCCAGCAGCCGGCCCTCCTACGAGCAGTACTTC
cdr3_aa: CASSRPSYEQYF

clone_size: few
v_call: TRBV28
d_call: .
j_call: TRBJ1-2
cdr3_nt: TGTGCCAGCAGTTCCGCGGGATCCCTCCTCTTGGGGTATGGCTACACCTTC
cdr3_aa: CASSSAGSLLLGYGYTF

clone_size: few
v_call: TRBV10-3
d_call: .
j_call: TRBJ1-1
cdr3_nt: TGTGCCATCAGCCCCGGGACGAATGAAGCTTTCTTT
cdr3_aa: CAISPGTNEAFF

clone_size: many
v_call: TRBV4-2
d_call: TRBD1
j_call: TRBJ2-7
cdr3_nt: TGTGCCAGCAGCCTTGACAGGGGGCGCGGAGGAGGGTTCGAGCAGTACTTC
cdr3_aa: CASSLDRGRGGGFEQYF

clone_size: .
v_call: TRBV7-2
d_call: .
j_call: TRBJ1-6
cdr3_nt: TGTGCCAGCAGAGTAGGGGCTCACTCACCCCTCCACTTT
cdr3_aa: CASRVGAHSPLHF

clone_size: .
v_call: TRBV28
d_call: .
j_call: TRBJ2-7
cdr3_nt: TGTGCCAGCAGTTTGCGGTGGGGGATAAGCTCCTACGAGCAGTACTTC
cdr3_aa: CASSLRWGISSYEQYF

clone_size: .
v_call: TRBV10-3
d_call: TRBD2
j_call: TRBJ2-2
cdr3_nt: TGTGCCATCCCCCAGCGGGAGAACACCGGGGAGCTGTTTTTT
cdr3_aa: CAIPQRENTGELFF

clone_size: few
v_call: TRBV29-1
d_call: .
j_call: TRBJ2-1
cdr3_nt: TGCAGCGTGAAGGACGGGTACAATGAGCAGTTCTTC
cdr3_aa: CSVKDGYNEQFF

clone_size: .
v_call: TRBV7-3
d_call: TRBD2
j_call: TRBJ2-1
cdr3_nt: TGTGCCAGCAGCTTCTCCGGGACTAGCGTCTACAATGAGCAGTTCTTC
cdr3_aa: CASSFSGTSVYNEQFF

clone_size: .
v_call: TRBV29-1
d_call: .
j_call: TRBJ1-2
cdr3_nt: TGCAGCGTTGTGGGCAGGGTTAATGAGAATGGCTACACTTTC
cdr3_aa: CSVVGRVNENGYTF

clone_size: many
v_call: TRBV28
d_call: .
j_call: TRBJ2-1
cdr3_nt: TGTGCCAGTCTTAAGGCCAATATCAATGAGCAGTTCTTC
cdr3_aa: CASLKANINEQFF

clone_size: .
v_call: TRBV30
d_call: .
j_call: TRBJ1-5
cdr3_nt: TGTGCCTGGAGTTCGGGTCAGCCCCAGCATTTT
cdr3_aa: CAWSSGQPQHF

clone_size: few
v_call: TRBV20-1
d_call: TRBD1
j_call: TRBJ2-4
cdr3_nt: TGCAGTGCGACCCCCGGGACAGGGGCGCAAAACATTCAGTACTTC
cdr3_aa: CSATPGTGAQNIQYF

clone_size: once
v_call: TRBV20-1
d_call: TRBD2
j_call: TRBJ2-7
cdr3_nt: TGCAGTGCTAGTTGGGGGGGGGTGTACGAGCAGTACTTC
cdr3_aa: CSASWGGVYEQYF

clone_size: few
v_call: TRBV5-1
d_call: TRBD2
j_call: TRBJ2-7
cdr3_nt: TGCGCCAGCAGCTTGGGACTAGCGGGTTGGAGCTCCTACGAGCAGTACTTC
cdr3_aa: CASSLGLAGWSSYEQYF

clone_size: .
v_call: TRBV3-1
d_call: TRBD1
j_call: TRBJ2-5
cdr3_nt: TGTGCCAGCAGCCAAGGGGACAGGATGGCCCAAGAGACCCAGTACTTC
cdr3_aa: CASSQGDRMAQETQYF

clone_size: many
v_call: TRBV29-1
d_call: .
j_call: TRBJ2-7
cdr3_nt: TGCAGCGTTGGGGCGGACCTCTCCTACGAGCAGTACTTC
cdr3_aa: CSVGADLSYEQYF

clone_size: few
v_call: TRBV2
d_call: .
j_call: TRBJ2-7
cdr3_nt: TGTGCCAGCAGTGACAGGGAGGCTAACGAGCAGTACTTC
cdr3_aa: CASSDREANEQYF

clone_size: .
v_call: TRBV29-1
d_call: .
j_call: TRBJ2-1
cdr3_nt: TGCAGCGTTGCCGTAACTAGGGGAACCTACAATGAGCAGTTCTTC
cdr3_aa: CSVAVTRGTYNEQFF

clone_size: .
v_call: TRBV7-9
d_call: TRBD1
j_call: TRBJ2-7
cdr3_nt: TGTGCCAGCAGCCTCTCGCCGGGACAGGGTCCTTACGAGCAGTACTTC
cdr3_aa: CASSLSPGQGPYEQYF

clone_size: few
v_call: TRBV6-1
d_call: .
j_call: TRBJ2-2
cdr3_nt: TGTGCCAGCATCCCCGGGCTAGTGGAGACCGGGGAGCTGTTTTTT
cdr3_aa: CASIPGLVETGELFF

clone_size: .
v_call: TRBV29-1
d_call: .
j_call: TRBJ2-5
cdr3_nt: TGCAGCGTGCTTCTTCCGTGGGAGCGGGTGGAGACCCAGTACTTC
cdr3_aa: CSVLLPWERVETQYF

clone_size: few
v_call: TRBV29-1
d_call: .
j_call: TRBJ2-3
cdr3_nt: TGCAGCGTTGAAGACTTCACAGATACGCAGTATTTT
cdr3_aa: CSVEDFTDTQYF

clone_size: few
v_call: TRBV12-3/TRBV12-4
d_call: TRBD1
j_call: TRBJ2-6
cdr3_nt: TGTGCCAGCAGCCGACAGGGGGTCGACTCTGGGGCCAACGTCCTGACTTTC
cdr3_aa: CASSRQGVDSGANVLTF

clone_size: few
v_call: TRBV12-5
d_call: .
j_call: TRBJ2-1
cdr3_nt: TGTGCTAGTGGTTTGGTACTAGGACGGGTGAACAATGAGCAGTTCTTC
cdr3_aa: CASGLVLGRVNNEQFF

clone_size: few
v_call: TRBV28
d_call: .
j_call: TRBJ2-7
cdr3_nt: TGTGCCAGCAGTTTACCTCGGGACTCCTACGAGCAGTACTTC
cdr3_aa: CASSLPRDSYEQYF

clone_size: .
v_call: TRBV19
d_call: .
j_call: TRBJ1-1
cdr3_nt: TGTGCCAGTAACGGCCGAGAGAGAAAAGCTTTCTTT
cdr3_aa: CASNGRERKAFF